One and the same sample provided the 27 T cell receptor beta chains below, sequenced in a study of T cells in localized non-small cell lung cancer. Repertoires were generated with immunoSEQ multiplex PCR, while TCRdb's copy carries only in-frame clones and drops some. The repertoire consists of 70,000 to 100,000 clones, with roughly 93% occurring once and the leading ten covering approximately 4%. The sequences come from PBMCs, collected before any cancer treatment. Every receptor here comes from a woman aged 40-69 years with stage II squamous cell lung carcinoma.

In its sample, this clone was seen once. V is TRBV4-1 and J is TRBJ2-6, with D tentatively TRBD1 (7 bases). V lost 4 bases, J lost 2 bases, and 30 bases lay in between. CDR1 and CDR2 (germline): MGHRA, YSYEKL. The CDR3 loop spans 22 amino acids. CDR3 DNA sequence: TGCGCCAGCAGCCCCAGAGACAGGGCGGGCCCCTTCGGGGGTCCTGGGGCCAACGTCCTGACTTTC. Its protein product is CASSPRDRAGPFGGPGANVLTF.

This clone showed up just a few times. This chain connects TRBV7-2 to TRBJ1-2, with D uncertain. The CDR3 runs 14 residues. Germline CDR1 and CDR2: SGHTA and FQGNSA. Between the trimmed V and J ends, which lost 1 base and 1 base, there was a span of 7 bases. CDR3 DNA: TGTGCCAGCAGCTTAGGCCCAGATAACTATGGCTACACCTTC. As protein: CASSLGPDNYGYTF. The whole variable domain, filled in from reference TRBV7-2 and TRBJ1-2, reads GAGVSQSPSNKVTEKGKDVELRCDPISGHTALYWYRQSLGQGLEFLIYFQGNSAPDKSGLPSDRFSAERTGGSVSTLTIQRTQQEDSAVYLCASSLGPDNYGYTFGSGTRLTVV.

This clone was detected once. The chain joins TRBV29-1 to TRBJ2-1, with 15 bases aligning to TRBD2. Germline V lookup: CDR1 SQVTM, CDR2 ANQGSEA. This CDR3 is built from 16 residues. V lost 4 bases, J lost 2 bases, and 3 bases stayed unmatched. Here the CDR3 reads CSVGTSGGVTYNEQFF. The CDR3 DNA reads TGCAGCGTTGGGACTAGCGGGGGGGTCACCTACAATGAGCAGTTCTTC.

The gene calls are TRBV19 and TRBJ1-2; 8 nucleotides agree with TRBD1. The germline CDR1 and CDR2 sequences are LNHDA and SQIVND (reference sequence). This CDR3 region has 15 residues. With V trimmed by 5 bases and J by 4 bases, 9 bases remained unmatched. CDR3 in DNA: TGTGCCAGTAGTGATGACAGGGGAAGAAGCTATGGCTACACCTTC. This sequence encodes CASSDDRGRSYGYTF. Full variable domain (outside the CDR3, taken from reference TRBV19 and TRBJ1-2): DGGITQSPKYLFRKEGQNVTLSCEQNLNHDAMYWYRQDPGQGLRLIYYSQIVNDFQKGDIAEGYSVSREKKESFPLTVTSAQKNPTAFYLCASSDDRGRSYGYTFGSGTRLTVV.

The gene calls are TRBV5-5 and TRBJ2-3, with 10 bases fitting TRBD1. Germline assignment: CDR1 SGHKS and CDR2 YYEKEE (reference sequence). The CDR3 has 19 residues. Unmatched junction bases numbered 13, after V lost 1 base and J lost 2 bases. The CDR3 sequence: CASSLLGQGRGGYTDTQYF. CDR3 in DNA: TGTGCCAGCAGCTTGCTGGGACAGGGGCGGGGAGGTTACACAGATACGCAGTATTTT.

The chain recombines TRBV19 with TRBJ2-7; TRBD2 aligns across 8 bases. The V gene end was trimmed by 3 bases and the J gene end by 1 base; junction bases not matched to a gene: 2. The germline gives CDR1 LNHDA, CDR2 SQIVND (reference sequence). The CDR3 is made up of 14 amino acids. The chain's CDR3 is CASSISGRSYEQYF. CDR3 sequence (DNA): TGTGCCAGTAGTATCAGCGGGAGATCCTACGAGCAGTACTTC.

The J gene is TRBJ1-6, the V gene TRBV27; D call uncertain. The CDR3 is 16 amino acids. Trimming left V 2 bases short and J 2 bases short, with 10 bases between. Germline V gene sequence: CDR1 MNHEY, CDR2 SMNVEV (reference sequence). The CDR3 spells CASSLMGITYNSPLHF. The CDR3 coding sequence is TGTGCCAGCAGTTTAATGGGTATAACCTATAATTCACCCCTCCACTTT.

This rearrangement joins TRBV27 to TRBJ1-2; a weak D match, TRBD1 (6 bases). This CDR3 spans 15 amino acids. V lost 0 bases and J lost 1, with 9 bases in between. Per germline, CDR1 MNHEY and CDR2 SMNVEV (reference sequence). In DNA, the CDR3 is TGTGCCAGCAGTTTATCGGGGGGGCTTAACTATGGCTACACCTTC. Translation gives CASSLSGGLNYGYTF.

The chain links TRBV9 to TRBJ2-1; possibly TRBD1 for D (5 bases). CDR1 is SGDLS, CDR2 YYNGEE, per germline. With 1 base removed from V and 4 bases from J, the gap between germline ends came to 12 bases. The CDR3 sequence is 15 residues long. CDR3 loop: CASSVRDRQYNEQFF. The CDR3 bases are TGTGCCAGCAGCGTACGAGACAGACAGTACAATGAGCAGTTCTTC.

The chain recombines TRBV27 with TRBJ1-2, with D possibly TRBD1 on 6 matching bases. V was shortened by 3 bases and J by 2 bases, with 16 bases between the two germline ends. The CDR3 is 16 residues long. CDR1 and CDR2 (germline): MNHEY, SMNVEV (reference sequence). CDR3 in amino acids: CASSFRGQGLNYGYTF. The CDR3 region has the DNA TGTGCCAGCAGTTTCCGGGGGCAGGGGCTGAACTATGGCTACACCTTC.

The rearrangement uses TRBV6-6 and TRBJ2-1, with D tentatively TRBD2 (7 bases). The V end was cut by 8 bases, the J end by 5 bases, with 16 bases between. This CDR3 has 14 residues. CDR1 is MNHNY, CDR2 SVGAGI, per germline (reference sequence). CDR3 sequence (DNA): TGTGCCAGCCGGAGAGGGGGGGACCACAATGAGCAGTTCTTC. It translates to CASRRGGDHNEQFF.

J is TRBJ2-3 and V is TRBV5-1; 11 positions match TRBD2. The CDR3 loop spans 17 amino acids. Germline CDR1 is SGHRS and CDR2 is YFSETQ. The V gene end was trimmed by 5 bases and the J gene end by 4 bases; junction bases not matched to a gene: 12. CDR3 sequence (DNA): TGCGCCAGCAGAGTACTCACTAGCGGGAGAATGGCAGATACGCAGTATTTT. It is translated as CASRVLTSGRMADTQYF.

In nucleotides, the CDR3 is TGTGCCATCACCAATAGGACAGGGTGGGTCCTGACTTTC. Translated: CAITNRTGWVLTF. The rearrangement links TRBV10-3 to TRBJ2-6; 8 bases are shared with TRBD1. Per the germline V gene, CDR1 is ENHRY and CDR2 is SYGVKD. V lost 7 bases, J lost 13 bases, and 9 bases stayed unmatched. The CDR3 loop spans 13 amino acids.

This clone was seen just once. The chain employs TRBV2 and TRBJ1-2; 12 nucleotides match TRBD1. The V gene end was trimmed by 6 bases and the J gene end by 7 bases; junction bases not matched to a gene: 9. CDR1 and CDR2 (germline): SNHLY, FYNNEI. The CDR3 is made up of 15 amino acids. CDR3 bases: TGTGCCAGCAGCAACACCGGGACAGGGGGCTTTGGCTACACCTTC. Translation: CASSNTGTGGFGYTF.

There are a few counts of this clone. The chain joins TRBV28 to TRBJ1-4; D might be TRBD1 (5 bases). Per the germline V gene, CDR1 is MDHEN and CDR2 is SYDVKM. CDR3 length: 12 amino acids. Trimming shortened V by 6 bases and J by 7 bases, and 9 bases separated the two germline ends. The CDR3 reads CASRAGPEKLFF. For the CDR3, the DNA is TGTGCCAGCAGGGCAGGGCCTGAAAAACTGTTTTTT. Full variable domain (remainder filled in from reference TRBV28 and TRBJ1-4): DVKVTQSSRYLVKRTGEKVFLECVQDMDHENMFWYRQDPGLGLRLIYFSYDVKMKEKGDIPEGYSVSREKKERFSLILESASTNQTSMYLCASRAGPEKLFFGSGTQLSVL.

CDR3 sequence (DNA): TGTGCCAGCACCCAAACGCCAGGACTATACTACGAGCAGTACTTC. Its protein is CASTQTPGLYYEQYF. The gene calls are TRBV6-1 and TRBJ2-7; the D gene is possibly TRBD2 (6 bases). V was trimmed by 7 bases and J by 3 bases, leaving 19 bases between them. The CDR3 covers 15 residues. The germline CDR1 and CDR2 sequences are MNHNS and SASEGT.

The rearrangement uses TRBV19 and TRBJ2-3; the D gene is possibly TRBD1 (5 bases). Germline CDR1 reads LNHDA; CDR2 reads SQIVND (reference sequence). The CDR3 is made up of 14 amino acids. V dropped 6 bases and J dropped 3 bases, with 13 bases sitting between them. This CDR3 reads CASRKQDPTDTQYF. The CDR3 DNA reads TGTGCCAGTAGGAAACAGGATCCGACAGATACGCAGTATTTT.

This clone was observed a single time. CDR3 sequence reads: CASSLYVRYGYTF. The CDR3 bases are TGTGCCAGCAGCTTATACGTTCGCTATGGCTACACCTTC. The V call is TRBV7-9, the J call TRBJ1-2; D remains unclear. There are 13 residues in the CDR3. Trimming removed 2 bases at V and 4 bases at J, with 8 bases between. Looked up from germline, CDR1 is SEHNR and CDR2 is FQNEAQ (reference sequence). Full variable domain (outside the CDR3, taken from reference TRBV7-9 and TRBJ1-2): DTGVSQNPRHKITKRGQNVTFRCDPISEHNRLYWYRQTLGQGPEFLTYFQNEAQLEKSRLLSDRFSAERPKGSFSTLEIQRTEQGDSAMYLCASSLYVRYGYTFGSGTRLTVV.

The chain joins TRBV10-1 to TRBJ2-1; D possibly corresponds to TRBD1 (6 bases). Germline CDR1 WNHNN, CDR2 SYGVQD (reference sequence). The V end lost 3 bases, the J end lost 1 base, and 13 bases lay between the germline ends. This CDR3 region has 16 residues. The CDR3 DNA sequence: TGCGCCAGCAGTGATGGTAGCCAGGGGTCCTACAATGAGCAGTTCTTC. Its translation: CASSDGSQGSYNEQFF.

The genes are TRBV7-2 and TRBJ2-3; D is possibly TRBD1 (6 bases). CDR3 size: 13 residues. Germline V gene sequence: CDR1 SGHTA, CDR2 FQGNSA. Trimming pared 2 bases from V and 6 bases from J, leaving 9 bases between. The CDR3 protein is CASSLTTGDTQYF. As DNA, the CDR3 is TGTGCCAGCAGCTTAACGACAGGCGATACGCAGTATTTT.

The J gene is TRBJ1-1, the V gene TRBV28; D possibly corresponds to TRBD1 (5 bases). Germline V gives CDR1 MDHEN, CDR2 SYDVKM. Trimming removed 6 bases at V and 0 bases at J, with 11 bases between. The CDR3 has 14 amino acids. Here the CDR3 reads CASSYGGLNTEAFF. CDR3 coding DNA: TGTGCCAGCAGCTACGGGGGACTGAACACTGAAGCTTTCTTT.

CDR3 in DNA: TGTGCCAGCAGTGAAAGGCCCTACGAGCAGTACTTC. Translated: CASSERPYEQYF. This sequence joins TRBV6-1 and TRBJ2-7; D is undetermined. CDR1 is MNHNS, CDR2 SASEGT, per germline. Trimming pared 2 bases from V and 2 bases from J, leaving 4 bases between. CDR3 size: 12 residues.

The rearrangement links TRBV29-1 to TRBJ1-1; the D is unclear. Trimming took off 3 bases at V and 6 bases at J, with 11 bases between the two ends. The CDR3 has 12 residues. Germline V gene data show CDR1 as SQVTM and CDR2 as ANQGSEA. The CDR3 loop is CSVEEGAPEAFF. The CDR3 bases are TGCAGCGTTGAGGAGGGTGCCCCTGAAGCTTTCTTT. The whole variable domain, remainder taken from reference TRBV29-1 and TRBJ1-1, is SAVISQKPSRDICQRGTSLTIQCQVDSQVTMMFWYRQQPGQSLTLIATANQGSEATYESGFVIDKFPISRPNLTFSTLTVSNMSPEDSSIYLCSVEEGAPEAFFGQGTRLTVV.

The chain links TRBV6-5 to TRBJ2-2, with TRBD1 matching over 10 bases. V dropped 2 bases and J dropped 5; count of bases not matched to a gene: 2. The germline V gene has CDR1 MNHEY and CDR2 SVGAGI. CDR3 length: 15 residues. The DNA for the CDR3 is TGTGCCAGCAGTTACAGGACAGGGGGGACCGGGGAGCTGTTTTTT. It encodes CASSYRTGGTGELFF.

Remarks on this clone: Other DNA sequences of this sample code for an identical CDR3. CDR3 coding DNA: TGTGCCAGCAGCTTAGAAGGCCCCTATAATTCACCCCTCCACTTT. Its translation: CASSLEGPYNSPLHF. The chain recombines TRBV7-2 with TRBJ1-6, with D hard to call. The germline gives CDR1 SGHTA, CDR2 FQGNSA. The CDR3 runs 15 residues. V was cut by 1 base and J by 2 bases, with 6 bases left in between.

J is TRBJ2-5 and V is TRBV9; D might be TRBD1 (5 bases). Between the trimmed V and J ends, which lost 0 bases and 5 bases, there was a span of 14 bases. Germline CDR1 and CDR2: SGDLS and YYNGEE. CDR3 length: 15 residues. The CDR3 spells CASSVAQGLEETQYF. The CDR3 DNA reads TGTGCCAGCAGCGTAGCCCAGGGCCTCGAGGAGACCCAGTACTTC.

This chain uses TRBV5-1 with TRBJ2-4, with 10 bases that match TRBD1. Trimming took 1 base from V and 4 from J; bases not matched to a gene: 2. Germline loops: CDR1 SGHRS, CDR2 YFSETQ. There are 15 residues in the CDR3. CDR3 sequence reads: CASSLRQGAKNIQYF. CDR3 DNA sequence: TGCGCCAGCAGCTTGCGACAGGGGGCGAAAAACATTCAGTACTTC. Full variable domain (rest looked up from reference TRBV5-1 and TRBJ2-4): KAGVTQTPRYLIKTRGQQVTLSCSPISGHRSVSWYQQTPGQGLQFLFEYFSETQRNKGNFPGRFSGRQFSNSRSEMNVSTLELGDSALYLCASSLRQGAKNIQYFGAGTRLSVL.